This T cell receptor (beta chain) was documented in a study of technical replicates of blood from a handful of donors. Profiled with immunoSEQ multiplex PCR; TCRdb holds only in-frame clones, not every one. This table holds about 93,000 clones, roughly 96% found once. Per germline, CDR1 SGHDT and CDR2 YYEEEE. This CDR3 comprises 14 residues. Trimming removed 2 bases from V and 14 bases from J; junction bases left unmatched: 10. J is TRBJ1-6 and V is TRBV5-6; 7 positions match TRBD1. The sequenced sample consisted of T cells isolated from PBMCs. This receptor was identified in a human donor in good health. The CDR3 region is CASSLGQVVQTLHF. In nucleotides, the CDR3 is TGTGCCAGCAGCTTAGGACAGGTGGTGCAGACCCTCCACTTT.